Listed here are 31 T cell receptor beta chains from one sample, sequenced in a study of blood T cells in healthy people across ages. PCR was performed a second time for about 6 to 11 cycles using a sample-barcoded 5' primer and a J-beta primer mix. TCRdb passed the 5' RACE reads through MiXCR, listing each CDR3 protein once. The repertoire has 1.5 million to 1.9 million distinct CDR3 sequences, roughly 43% of them found once; the top ten carry under 5%. Sequenced input: blood. Receptors were obtained from a woman between 18 and 29 years old in good health.

A few counts support this clonotype. The chain uses TRBV30 and TRBJ2-1; the match to TRBD1 covers 7 bases. V was pared by 2 bases and J by 6 bases, with 13 bases of the junction left unmatched. Germline CDR1 and CDR2: GTSNPN and SVGIG (reference sequence). The CDR3 runs to 16 residues. This chain's CDR3 is CAWSKDRVPGSNEQFF. In DNA form, the CDR3 reads TGTGCCTGGAGTAAAGACAGGGTACCAGGCTCCAATGAGCAGTTCTTC.

CDR3 nucleotide sequence: TGCGCCAGCAGCTTGGACCTAGCCTGGTACGAGCAGTACTTC. As protein: CASSLDLAWYEQYF. The gene calls are TRBV5-1 and TRBJ2-7; tentative D call: TRBD2 (5 bases). V dropped 0 bases and J dropped 4 bases, with 11 bases sitting between them. The CDR3 contains 14 residues. Germline V gene lookup returns CDR1 SGHRS and CDR2 YFSETQ. Full variable domain (outside the CDR3, taken from reference TRBV5-1 and TRBJ2-7): KAGVTQTPRYLIKTRGQQVTLSCSPISGHRSVSWYQQTPGQGLQFLFEYFSETQRNKGNFPGRFSGRQFSNSRSEMNVSTLELGDSALYLCASSLDLAWYEQYFGPGTRLTVT.

In regard to this clonotype: This could be a read error, since a much larger clone is one nucleotide away. The chain recombines TRBV12-3 or TRBV12-4 with TRBJ2-7; tentatively, D is TRBD1 (6 bases). The CDR3 covers 15 residues. The V gene lost 4 bases and the J gene lost 7 bases, with 20 bases spanning the gap. CDR3 sequence (DNA): TGTGCCAGCAGTTCCCTCAGGGGTCGCTACAATGAGCAGTACTTC. Translating gives CASSSLRGRYNEQYF.

The chain employs TRBV20-1 and TRBJ2-1, with 8 bases that match TRBD2. Judging by the DNA end, TRBJ2-7 fits better; the J call may be wrong. Germline CDR1 DFQATT, CDR2 SNEGSKA (reference sequence). The CDR3 spans 19 residues. The CDR3 region has the DNA TGCAGTGCTATAACTCCATTCAGCGGGGGCCGTAGCTCCTACAATGAGCAGTACTTC. The encoded protein is CSAITPFSGGRSSYNEQYF.

The V and J genes are TRBV28 and TRBJ2-5; the match to TRBD1 covers 7 bases. The germline gives CDR1 MDHEN, CDR2 SYDVKM. This CDR3 is built from 15 residues. Trimming cost V 4 bases and J 2 bases; bases outside gene matches: 7. Written as DNA, the CDR3 is TGTGCCAGCAGTTCGCCGACAGGGACGCAAGAGACCCAGTACTTC. As protein: CASSSPTGTQETQYF.

This clonotype has just a few counts. The rearrangement joins TRBV7-9 to TRBJ1-6; possibly TRBD1 for D (6 bases). Trimming shortened V by 2 bases and J by 7 bases, and 21 bases separated the two germline ends. CDR1 and CDR2 (germline): SEHNR, FQNEAQ (reference sequence). The CDR3 has 18 amino acids. In DNA, the CDR3 is TGTGCCAGCAGCTTACCCTACGGGACAATCGGCGGCAATTCACCCCTCCACTTT. It is translated as CASSLPYGTIGGNSPLHF.

This chain links TRBV29-1 with TRBJ2-5; D perhaps matches TRBD2 (6 bases). CDR1 is SQVTM and CDR2 is ANQGSEA in the germline V gene. V lost 4 bases and J lost 11, with 26 bases in between. The CDR3 consists of 15 residues. The CDR3 nucleotides are TGCAGCGTTGTGAACCGGTTAGCGGATTACAATGAGCAGTACTTC. Protein product: CSVVNRLADYNEQYF. The full variable domain, rest sourced from reference TRBV29-1 and TRBJ2-5, is SAVISQKPSRDICQRGTSLTIQCQVDSQVTMMFWYRQQPGQSLTLIATANQGSEATYESGFVIDKFPISRPNLTFSTLTVSNMSPEDSSIYLCSVVNRLADYNEQYFGPGTRLLVL.

This clonotype has a handful of counts. The gene calls are TRBV27 and TRBJ2-3; 7 nucleotides align to TRBD2. The CDR3 runs to 16 residues. Unmatched junction bases numbered 10, after V lost 0 bases and J lost 7 bases. The germline V gene encodes CDR1 MNHEY and CDR2 SMNVEV (reference sequence). CDR3 nucleotides: TGTGCCAGCAGTTTATCGGGCGGACTAGGGTCCCATACGCAGTATTTT. As protein: CASSLSGGLGSHTQYF.

The V gene is TRBV3-1, the J gene TRBJ2-7, with 11 bases matching TRBD2. V was clipped by 1 base and J by 2 bases; unmatched bases: 4. Looked up from germline, CDR1 is LGHDT and CDR2 is YNNKEL (reference sequence). The CDR3 extends over 16 amino acids. The CDR3 sequence: CASSQGRLAGTYEQYF. The CDR3 DNA follows: TGTGCCAGCAGCCAAGGGAGACTAGCGGGAACCTACGAGCAGTACTTC.

The chain links TRBV6-1 to TRBJ2-1; D is unclear. The CDR3 has 13 amino acids. The germline gives CDR1 MNHNS, CDR2 SASEGT. V was pared by 3 bases and J by 4 bases, with 7 bases between. CDR3 amino acids: CASSDAGYNEQFF. The CDR3 region has the DNA TGTGCCAGCAGTGATGCTGGGTACAATGAGCAGTTCTTC.

This clonotype came up a few times. V gene TRBV12-3 or TRBV12-4 combines with J gene TRBJ1-4; 9 nucleotides agree with TRBD1. V was pared by 8 bases and J by 3 bases, with 7 bases of the junction left unmatched. The CDR3 has 15 residues. The DNA of the CDR3 is TGTGCCAGCGGGAATCGGACAGGGGCTAATGAAAAACTGTTTTTT. Its protein is CASGNRTGANEKLFF.

V is TRBV6-5 and J is TRBJ2-2, with D tentatively TRBD2 (5 bases). Germline-derived CDR1 and CDR2 are MNHEY and SVGAGI. V was trimmed by 2 bases and J by 0 bases, leaving 7 bases between them. The CDR3 is made up of 15 amino acids. CDR3 sequence (DNA): TGTGCCAGCAGTTACCGGCGGGCGAACACCGGGGAGCTGTTTTTT. Its translation: CASSYRRANTGELFF.

This clonotype was counted between two and nine times. V and J are TRBV5-6 and TRBJ2-3; 7 nucleotides align to TRBD2. This CDR3 contains 15 residues. The trim removed 2 bases at V and 4 bases at J, leaving 7 bases unmatched. CDR1 and CDR2 from the germline V gene are SGHDT and YYEEEE. CDR3 sequence reads: CASSFLGGSADTQYF. In DNA form, the CDR3 reads TGTGCCAGCAGCTTTTTAGGCGGGAGTGCAGATACGCAGTATTTT.

The chain links TRBV7-9 to TRBJ1-4; the D gene is possibly TRBD1 (6 bases). V lost 5 bases and J lost 7, with 11 bases in between. CDR3 length equals 13 residues. Germline V CDR1 and CDR2: SEHNR, FQNEAQ (reference sequence). CDR3 in amino acids: CASSDGTSEKLFF. The DNA for the CDR3 is TGTGCCAGCAGCGACGGGACATCTGAAAAACTGTTTTTT. Complete variable domain (other parts from reference TRBV7-9 and TRBJ1-4): DTGVSQNPRHKITKRGQNVTFRCDPISEHNRLYWYRQTLGQGPEFLTYFQNEAQLEKSRLLSDRFSAERPKGSFSTLEIQRTEQGDSAMYLCASSDGTSEKLFFGSGTQLSVL.

This chain links TRBV4-3 with TRBJ1-3; D is uncertain. There are 15 residues in the CDR3. Between the trimmed V and J ends, which lost 0 bases and 2 bases, there was a span of 8 bases. Germline-derived CDR1 and CDR2 are LGHNA and YSLEER. The CDR3 here is CASSQDGSAGNTIYF. The CDR3 coding sequence is TGCGCCAGCAGCCAAGATGGGTCGGCTGGAAACACCATATATTTT.

V and J are TRBV29-1 and TRBJ2-3; D possibly corresponds to TRBD1 (5 bases). This CDR3 contains 15 residues. The V end was cut by 3 bases, the J end by 1 base, with 14 bases between. Germline V gene lookup returns CDR1 SQVTM and CDR2 ANQGSEA. As DNA, the CDR3 is TGCAGCGTTGAGAGGCAGGGATCAGGCACAGATACGCAGTATTTT. Residues: CSVERQGSGTDTQYF.

The V gene is TRBV10-3, the J gene TRBJ1-2; no definite D call. The CDR3 loop spans 14 amino acids. V was trimmed by 0 bases and J by 2 bases, leaving 7 bases between them. Germline values: CDR1 ENHRY, CDR2 SYGVKD. CDR3 in amino acids: CAISESGPNYGYTF. In nucleotides, the CDR3 is TGTGCCATCAGTGAGTCGGGTCCCAACTATGGCTACACCTTC.

The chain links TRBV3-1 to TRBJ1-6; D is undetermined. Germline CDR1 LGHDT, CDR2 YNNKEL (reference sequence). The V end lost 10 bases, the J end lost 9 bases, and 19 bases lay between the germline ends. The CDR3 is made up of 14 amino acids. The CDR3, as DNA: TGTGCCACCTCACCGTGGGGAGTTGGTTCACCCCTCCACTTT. Translating it yields CATSPWGVGSPLHF.

The genes are TRBV9 and TRBJ1-1; unclear D gene. Trimming pared 4 bases from V and 4 bases from J, leaving 17 bases between. CDR3 length: 15 amino acids. Germline lookup yields CDR1 SGDLS and CDR2 YYNGEE. This chain's CDR3 is CASSPHLDSGTEAFF. Written as DNA, the CDR3 is TGTGCCAGCAGCCCCCACCTTGATTCGGGCACTGAAGCTTTCTTT.

A note on this clonotype: Being one base from a much bigger clone, this may be a read error. V is TRBV4-3 and J is TRBJ2-4; maybe TRBD1 (6 bases). The DNA end is a closer match to TRBJ2-7, so the J assignment may be wrong. The germline V gene encodes CDR1 LGHNA and CDR2 YSLEER. This CDR3 contains 15 residues. CDR3 sequence: CASSQFPGQTCEQYF. The DNA of the CDR3 is TGCGCCAGCAGCCAGTTTCCGGGACAAACCTGCGAGCAGTACTTC.

V and J are TRBV9 and TRBJ1-2; possibly TRBD1 for D (6 bases). The CDR3 extends over 14 amino acids. Germline lookup yields CDR1 SGDLS and CDR2 YYNGEE. Deletions cut 2 bases from V and 6 bases from J, with 14 bases between. The CDR3 DNA follows: TGTGCCAGCAGCGTGGGGGGCGCGAGTCATGGCTACACCTTC. Encoded protein: CASSVGGASHGYTF.

The V gene is TRBV12-3 or TRBV12-4, the J gene TRBJ2-4, with D unresolved. The DNA end lines up better with TRBJ2-7; the J call may be wrong. The CDR3 sequence is 12 residues long. CDR3 amino acids: CASRFWPYEQYF. In DNA, the CDR3 is TGTGCCAGCAGATTTTGGCCCTACGAGCAGTACTTC.

The rearrangement joins TRBV24-1 to TRBJ2-7, with D tentatively TRBD1 (5 bases). The V and J ends lost 4 bases and 0 bases respectively, with 12 bases between them. The germline V gene encodes CDR1 KGHDR and CDR2 SFDVKD. The CDR3 runs to 15 residues. The DNA of the CDR3 is TGTGCCACCAGTGAGGGGCAGACCACCTCCTACGAGCAGTACTTC. This codes for CATSEGQTTSYEQYF.

The rearrangement joins TRBV20-1 to TRBJ2-6; TRBD2 is a possible D gene (5 bases). The CDR3 consists of 13 residues. Germline loops: CDR1 DFQATT, CDR2 SNEGSKA (reference sequence). V was cut by 6 bases and J by 4 bases, with 10 bases left in between. The CDR3 DNA reads as TGCAGTGCAGAGGGATCAGGGGCCAACGTCCTGACTTTC. This encodes CSAEGSGANVLTF.

This clonotype was found a few times. The V and J genes are TRBV7-2 and TRBJ2-3; D may be TRBD2 (6 bases). Trimming stripped 4 bases from V and 2 bases from J, with 16 bases between. Germline values: CDR1 SGHTA, CDR2 FQGNSA. This CDR3 has 16 residues. This chain's CDR3 is CASSSLIGSPTDTQYF. The CDR3 nucleotides are TGTGCCAGCAGCTCCCTCATCGGGAGTCCCACAGATACGCAGTATTTT.

This sequence joins TRBV7-9 and TRBJ2-1; 11 nucleotides line up with TRBD2. This CDR3 has 16 amino acids. Germline V gives CDR1 SEHNR, CDR2 FQNEAQ (reference sequence). Unmatched junction bases numbered 6, after V lost 4 bases and J lost 4 bases. The CDR3 spells CASSSPTSGVYNEQFF. DNA of the CDR3: TGTGCCAGCAGCTCCCCGACTAGCGGGGTATACAATGAGCAGTTCTTC.

This clonotype was found a few times. CDR3 coding DNA: TGTGCCAGCAGCACCTCGACCGGGGGGGCCGTCAATGAGCAGTTCTTC. This encodes CASSTSTGGAVNEQFF. The genes are TRBV7-2 and TRBJ2-1; 8 nucleotides match TRBD2. V trimming: 5 bases; J trimming: 6 bases; junction bases outside the gene matches: 12. This CDR3 spans 16 amino acids. Germline V gives CDR1 SGHTA, CDR2 FQGNSA.

The chain employs TRBV12-3 or TRBV12-4 and TRBJ2-3; D is perhaps TRBD1 (5 bases). The CDR3 has 14 amino acids. Trimming took off 7 bases at V and 4 bases at J, with 15 bases between the two ends. DNA for the CDR3: TGTGCCAGCAACGACAGAAGGAGAGCAGATACGCAGTATTTT. Protein: CASNDRRRADTQYF.

The chain combines TRBV12-3 or TRBV12-4 with TRBJ2-1; D is tentatively TRBD1 or TRBD2 (5 bases each). Deletions cut 5 bases from V and 4 bases from J, with 15 bases between. The CDR3 extends over 15 amino acids. The CDR3 DNA reads TGTGCCAGCAGTCGGGGTACGGGACCTTACAATGAGCAGTTCTTC. It specifies CASSRGTGPYNEQFF.

V usage is TRBV5-1 and J usage is TRBJ2-3; D might be TRBD1 or TRBD2, each matching 5 bases. Looked up from germline, CDR1 is SGHRS and CDR2 is YFSETQ. The ends were cut back, 1 base at V and 4 bases at J, with 19 bases in the middle. This CDR3 spans 17 amino acids. The CDR3 loop reads CASSLSVGRDVPDTQYF. For the CDR3, the DNA is TGCGCCAGCAGCTTGTCGGTCGGAAGGGACGTCCCAGATACGCAGTATTTT.

The J gene is TRBJ2-5, the V gene TRBV7-9, with 8 bases matching TRBD2. The V and J ends lost 7 bases and 2 bases, in that order; junction bases with no gene match: 12. Germline V gene data show CDR1 as SEHNR and CDR2 as FQNEAQ (reference sequence). This CDR3 has 16 residues. CDR3: CASIFMSLAEQETQYF. The DNA of the CDR3 is TGTGCCAGCATCTTCATGTCACTAGCGGAACAAGAGACCCAGTACTTC.